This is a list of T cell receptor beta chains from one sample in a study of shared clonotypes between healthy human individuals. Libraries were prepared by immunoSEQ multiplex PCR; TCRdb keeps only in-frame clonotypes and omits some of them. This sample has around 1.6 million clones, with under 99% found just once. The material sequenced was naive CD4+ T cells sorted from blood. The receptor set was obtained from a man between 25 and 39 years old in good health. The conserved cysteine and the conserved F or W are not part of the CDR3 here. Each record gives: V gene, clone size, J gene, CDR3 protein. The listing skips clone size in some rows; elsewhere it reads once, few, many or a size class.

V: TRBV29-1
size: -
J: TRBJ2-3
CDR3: SVGGADTQY

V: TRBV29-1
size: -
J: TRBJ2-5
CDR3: SVGEGRETQY

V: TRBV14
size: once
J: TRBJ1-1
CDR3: ASSPGERHNTEAF

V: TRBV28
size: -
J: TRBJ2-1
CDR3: ASCSPYNEQF

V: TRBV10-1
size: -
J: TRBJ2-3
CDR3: ASSAGGTTQY

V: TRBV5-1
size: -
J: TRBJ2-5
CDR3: ASSLGVEETQY

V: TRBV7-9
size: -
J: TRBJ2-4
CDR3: ASSLVGEGENIQY

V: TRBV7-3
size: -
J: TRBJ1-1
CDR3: ASSSGTRNTEAF

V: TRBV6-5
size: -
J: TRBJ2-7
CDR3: ASSYRTRANEQY

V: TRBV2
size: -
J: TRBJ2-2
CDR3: ASSDLPRGNTGELF

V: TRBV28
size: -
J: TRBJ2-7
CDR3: ASSFPTGRIYEQY

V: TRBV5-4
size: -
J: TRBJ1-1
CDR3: ASSRQTGDNTEAF

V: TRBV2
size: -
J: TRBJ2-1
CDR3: ASSAQGGIADEQF

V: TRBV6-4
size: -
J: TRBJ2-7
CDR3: ASSREQGASYEQY

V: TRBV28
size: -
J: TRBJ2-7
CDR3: ASSRSSVSREQY

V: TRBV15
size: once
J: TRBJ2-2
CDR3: ATSRDRATGELF

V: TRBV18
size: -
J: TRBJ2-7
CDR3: ASSSDVSAYEQY

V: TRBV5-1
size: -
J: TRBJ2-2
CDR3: ASSLDPRGGRAGMGKTGELF

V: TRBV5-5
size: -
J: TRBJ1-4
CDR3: ASSLDTGQVSVEKLF

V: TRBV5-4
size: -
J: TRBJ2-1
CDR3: ASSFGTSGYNEQF

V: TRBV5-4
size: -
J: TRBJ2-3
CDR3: ASSLLDTDTQY

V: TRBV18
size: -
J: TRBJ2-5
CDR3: ASSPRLAGQGFGETQY